This T cell receptor (beta chain) was sequenced for a study of T-cell reconstitution after alpha-beta-depleted transplantation in children. Trimming took 6 bases from V and 2 from J, leaving 10 bases between them. The CDR3 is 13 amino acids. In germline, CDR1 is MRHNA, CDR2 SNTAGT. Molecular barcoding with unique molecular identifiers was used for the TCRbeta library. Using its own MiXCR run on the PCR reads, TCRdb lists one record per CDR3 protein. This sample has over 550,000 distinct CDR3 sequences, with roughly a tenth found just once. This receptor was obtained from a human donor who donated a stem cell graft to a child with acute myeloid leukemia. The sequencing here drew on PBMCs from the stem cell graft donor, taken from the stem cell graft. The rearrangement links TRBV6-4 to TRBJ1-1; D is ambiguous. CDR3 in amino acids: CASRREFNTEAFF. The CDR3 DNA is TGTGCCAGCAGGAGGGAGTTCAACACTGAAGCTTTCTTT.